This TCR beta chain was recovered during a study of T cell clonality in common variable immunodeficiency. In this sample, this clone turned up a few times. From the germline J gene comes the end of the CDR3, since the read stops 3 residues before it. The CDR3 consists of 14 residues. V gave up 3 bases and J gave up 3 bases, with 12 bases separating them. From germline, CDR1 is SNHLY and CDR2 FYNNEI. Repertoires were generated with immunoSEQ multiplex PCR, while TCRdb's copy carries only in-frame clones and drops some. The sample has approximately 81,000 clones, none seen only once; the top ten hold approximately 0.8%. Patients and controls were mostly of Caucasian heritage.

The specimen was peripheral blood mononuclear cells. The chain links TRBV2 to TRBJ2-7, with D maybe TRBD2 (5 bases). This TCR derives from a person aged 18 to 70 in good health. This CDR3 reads CASSDHGVVYEQYF. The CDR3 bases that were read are TGTGCCAGCAGTGACCACGGGGTCGTCTACGAG.